Listed here are 32 T cell receptor beta chains from one sample, sequenced in a study of blood T cells in healthy people across ages. A second PCR, run for about 7 to 11 cycles, used a sample-barcoded 5' primer plus a J-beta primer mix. TCRdb ran MiXCR on the 5' RACE reads and lists one entry per CDR3 protein. The sample has nearly 800,000 distinct CDR3 sequences, 20% to 30% seen once; the top ten hold 3% to 4.5%. These records were also assigned to another study, of T cells of mothers and their children.

The specimen was blood. The source of these receptors is a boy younger than 18 in good health.

The table lists this clonotype with a few counts. The rearrangement uses TRBV5-1 and TRBJ2-2, with D possibly TRBD1 on 5 matching bases. V was pared by 1 base and J by 5 bases, with 12 bases between. In germline, CDR1 is SGHRS, CDR2 YFSETQ. The CDR3 is made up of 15 amino acids. CDR3 amino acids: CASSLTKGLTGELFF. In DNA form, the CDR3 reads TGCGCCAGCAGCTTGACGAAGGGGCTGACCGGGGAGCTGTTTTTT.

The rearrangement uses TRBV18 and TRBJ1-1, with D maybe TRBD1 (6 bases). Germline CDR1 KGHSH, CDR2 LQKENI. Trimming removed 5 bases at V and 1 base at J, with 14 bases between. This CDR3 region has 15 residues. The CDR3 spells CASSGGGQRNTEAFF. The DNA for the CDR3 is TGTGCCAGCTCAGGAGGGGGGCAGCGGAACACTGAAGCTTTCTTT.

The J gene is TRBJ2-7, the V gene TRBV28, with 10 bases lining up with TRBD2. The CDR3 has 13 amino acids. Germline-derived CDR1 and CDR2 are MDHEN and SYDVKM. J gave up 1 base and V 10 bases, and 4 bases lay outside the gene matches. The CDR3 is CATISGRSYEQYF. The CDR3 DNA reads TGTGCCACCATTAGCGGGAGGTCCTACGAGCAGTACTTC.

This clonotype was found a few times. This CDR3 is CSVDMLNTEAFF. CDR3 DNA: TGCAGCGTCGACATGCTAAACACTGAAGCTTTCTTT. The rearrangement joins TRBV29-1 to TRBJ1-1; D is unclear. CDR1 and CDR2 (germline): SQVTM, ANQGSEA. V was pared by 6 bases and J by 2 bases, with 10 bases between. This CDR3 has 12 amino acids.

Many counts were recorded for this clonotype. The genes are TRBV6-4 and TRBJ2-6; D is perhaps TRBD2 (5 bases). Germline V gene data show CDR1 as MRHNA and CDR2 as SNTAGT. Trimming stripped 2 bases from V and 0 bases from J, with 5 bases between. CDR3 length: 15 residues. The CDR3 spells CASSDTSSGANVLTF. CDR3 sequence (DNA): TGTGCCAGCAGTGACACTAGCTCTGGGGCCAACGTCCTGACTTTC.

This CDR3 reads CAGTSPGLVYEQYF. CDR3 DNA: TGCGCCGGCACGTCACCGGGACTTGTCTACGAGCAGTACTTC. The rearrangement uses TRBV5-1 and TRBJ2-7; a weak D match, TRBD2 (6 bases). Trimming shortened V by 10 bases and J by 3 bases, and 20 bases separated the two germline ends. The germline V gene encodes CDR1 SGHRS and CDR2 YFSETQ. The CDR3 is 14 amino acids.

CDR3 DNA sequence: TGTGCCAGCAGTTGGGGACAGGGAGGCCAGTACTTC. Encoded protein: CASSWGQGGQYF. V usage is TRBV6-6 and J usage is TRBJ2-5, with 9 nucleotides matching TRBD1. V was pared by 4 bases and J by 10 bases, with 4 bases of the junction left unmatched. This CDR3 has 12 residues. The germline V gene encodes CDR1 MNHNY and CDR2 SVGAGI (reference sequence).

V usage is TRBV5-1 and J usage is TRBJ2-7; 7 positions agree with TRBD1. Trimming cost V 4 bases and J 0 bases; bases outside gene matches: 7. The CDR3 runs 15 residues. Germline V gene sequence: CDR1 SGHRS, CDR2 YFSETQ. The CDR3 spells CASSRRQGVSYEQYF. The CDR3 DNA reads TGCGCCAGCAGCCGGAGACAGGGAGTCTCCTACGAGCAGTACTTC.

V is TRBV5-1 and J is TRBJ2-5; TRBD1 agrees at 8 bases. The germline V gene has CDR1 SGHRS and CDR2 YFSETQ. The CDR3 consists of 16 residues. The V and J ends lost 4 bases and 4 bases, in that order; junction bases with no gene match: 12. The CDR3, as DNA: TGCGCCAGCAGCGACTACAGGGGGTCAATACGAGAGACCCAGTACTTC. It is translated as CASSDYRGSIRETQYF. The variable domain in full, completed from reference TRBV5-1 and TRBJ2-5, reads KAGVTQTPRYLIKTRGQQVTLSCSPISGHRSVSWYQQTPGQGLQFLFEYFSETQRNKGNFPGRFSGRQFSNSRSEMNVSTLELGDSALYLCASSDYRGSIRETQYFGPGTRLLVL.

The rearrangement joins TRBV2 to TRBJ2-1; D uncertain. Trimming took 5 bases from V and 7 from J, leaving 9 bases between them. The length of the CDR3 is 12 residues. Germline V gives CDR1 SNHLY, CDR2 FYNNEI. CDR3 residues: CASSIQTNEQFF. Written as DNA, the CDR3 is TGTGCCAGCAGTATACAGACGAATGAGCAGTTCTTC. The full variable domain, completed using reference TRBV2 and TRBJ2-1, is EPEVTQTPSHQVTQMGQEVILRCVPISNHLYFYWYRQILGQKVEFLVSFYNNEISEKSEIFDDQFSVERPDGSNFTLKIRSTKLEDSAMYFCASSIQTNEQFFGPGTRLTVL.

The rearrangement joins TRBV27 to TRBJ1-1, with D possibly being TRBD1 (5 bases). Deletions cut 6 bases from V and 7 bases from J, with 18 bases between. This CDR3 is built from 14 residues. Germline V gene sequence: CDR1 MNHEY, CDR2 SMNVEV (reference sequence). The CDR3 is CASRPDTLWDEAFF. The CDR3, as DNA: TGTGCCAGCAGACCGGACACCCTGTGGGATGAAGCTTTCTTT.

Comments on this clonotype: A junction boundary mismatches the germline segment, possibly from a read error. The chain employs TRBV6-6 and TRBJ2-5; 8 nucleotides line up with TRBD1. With the DNA end fitting TRBJ2-1 better, the J assignment may be wrong. There are 14 residues in the CDR3. CDR1 and CDR2 (germline): MNHNY, SVGAGI (reference sequence). The CDR3 region is CVSRRGQGSDEQFF. In DNA, the CDR3 is TGTGTCAGCAGGAGAGGACAGGGTTCGGATGAGCAGTTCTTC.

This rearrangement joins TRBV28 to TRBJ1-1, with D perhaps TRBD1 (6 bases). V shed 6 bases and J shed 6 bases, with 14 bases lying between them. Germline values: CDR1 MDHEN, CDR2 SYDVKM. The CDR3 runs 13 residues. The CDR3 is CASRPAGGSEAFF. In DNA form, the CDR3 reads TGTGCCAGCAGGCCGGCCGGGGGCTCTGAAGCTTTCTTT. The full variable domain, completed using reference TRBV28 and TRBJ1-1, is DVKVTQSSRYLVKRTGEKVFLECVQDMDHENMFWYRQDPGLGLRLIYFSYDVKMKEKGDIPEGYSVSREKKERFSLILESASTNQTSMYLCASRPAGGSEAFFGQGTRLTVV.

The genes are TRBV29-1 and TRBJ1-2, with D unclear. This CDR3 region has 14 residues. Trimming took 3 bases from V and 6 from J, leaving 17 bases between them. Germline lookup yields CDR1 SQVTM and CDR2 ANQGSEA. CDR3 amino acids: CSVDMRGLSNGYTF. In nucleotides, the CDR3 is TGCAGCGTTGACATGAGAGGGTTAAGTAATGGCTACACCTTC.

The table lists this clonotype with a few counts. The CDR3 protein is CASSSQTGSNTGELFF. CDR3 sequence (DNA): TGTGCCAGCAGCTCTCAAACAGGGTCGAACACCGGGGAGCTGTTTTTT. The chain couples TRBV7-2 to TRBJ2-2; weak D call: TRBD1 (6 bases). V shed 4 bases and J shed 0 bases, with 12 bases lying between them. The length of the CDR3 is 16 residues. Germline values: CDR1 SGHTA, CDR2 FQGNSA.

The chain has TRBV12-3 or TRBV12-4 and TRBJ2-5; 8 bases agree with TRBD2. With 4 bases clipped from V and 0 bases from J, the junction kept 4 bases outside the gene matches. The CDR3 consists of 15 residues. CDR3 DNA sequence: TGTGCCAGCAGTTCACGGGGGGGGTACCAAGAGACCCAGTACTTC. This translates into CASSSRGGYQETQYF.

With respect to this clonotype: The junction differs from germline at one of its ends, possibly a read error. The chain recombines TRBV4-3 with TRBJ2-5; D is uncertain. The J call may be mistaken, given a closer DNA end match to TRBJ2-7. Germline CDR1 and CDR2: LGHNA and YSLEER. CDR3 length equals 15 residues. CDR3 sequence (DNA): TGCGCCTGCAGCCAAGATATGGAGCCATTCTACGAGCAGTACTTC. It yields the protein CACSQDMEPFYEQYF.

This clonotype was counted between two and nine times. At one end the junction does not follow the germline gene, possibly because of a read error. The chain combines TRBV6-6 with TRBJ2-7, with D uncertain. The J call is uncertain, as TRBJ2-1 better fits the DNA end. Germline V gene sequence: CDR1 MNHNY, CDR2 SVGAGI (reference sequence). The CDR3 has 13 amino acids. The CDR3 DNA reads as TGTGCCAGCGGACCCGTGGATGACAATGGGCAGTTCTTC. Protein: CASGPVDDNGQFF.

The chain carries TRBV7-2 and TRBJ1-2, with unresolved D. The V gene's germline CDR1 is SGHTA and CDR2 FQGNSA. The V and J ends lost 5 bases and 7 bases respectively, with 11 bases between them. The CDR3 has 12 amino acids. The CDR3: CASSQYTGGYTF. For the CDR3, the DNA is TGTGCCAGCAGCCAATATACGGGTGGCTACACCTTC.

This clonotype was seen more than once but under ten times. The V call is TRBV4-3, the J call TRBJ1-2; 12 nucleotides line up with TRBD1. The CDR3 length is 18 residues. With V trimmed by 0 bases and J by 4 bases, 9 bases remained unmatched. Germline lookup yields CDR1 LGHNA and CDR2 YSLEER. The CDR3 nucleotides are TGCGCCAGCAGCCAAGATCTTGGGACAGGGGGCCGCTTCTATGGCTACACCTTC. This encodes CASSQDLGTGGRFYGYTF.

This clonotype came up a few times. The chain has TRBV28 and TRBJ2-5, with D possibly being TRBD2 (5 bases). Germline-derived CDR1 and CDR2 are MDHEN and SYDVKM. The CDR3 sequence is 14 residues long. Trimming removed 5 bases from V and 5 bases from J, with 15 bases in between. CDR3 nucleotides: TGTGCCAGCAGTCCCGTGTCTAGCCAGGAGACCCAGTACTTC. This encodes CASSPVSSQETQYF.

The V and J genes are TRBV7-9 and TRBJ1-1, with D tentatively TRBD1 (5 bases). CDR1 is SEHNR, CDR2 FQNEAQ, per germline (reference sequence). V lost 6 bases to trimming and J lost 4 bases, with 24 bases between them. The CDR3 extends over 17 amino acids. CDR3 residues: CASRWWGKRDPSTEAFF. The CDR3 bases are TGTGCCAGCAGGTGGTGGGGCAAAAGGGACCCAAGCACTGAAGCTTTCTTT.

CDR3 loop: CASSQAGGPNEKLFF. The CDR3 DNA follows: TGCGCCAGCAGCCAAGCGGGGGGTCCTAATGAAAAACTGTTTTTT. The chain uses TRBV4-1 and TRBJ1-4, with D maybe TRBD1 (5 bases). This CDR3 spans 15 amino acids. CDR1 and CDR2 (germline): MGHRA, YSYEKL. V lost 1 base to trimming and J lost 3 bases, with 9 bases between them.

This clonotype was picked up a small number of times. The chain employs TRBV12-3 or TRBV12-4 and TRBJ2-2; 8 bases line up with TRBD1. V was clipped by 1 base and J by 6 bases; unmatched bases: 4. This CDR3 spans 15 amino acids. Here the CDR3 reads CASSLDRGVSGELFF. The CDR3 DNA sequence: TGTGCCAGCAGTTTAGACAGGGGGGTTTCCGGGGAGCTGTTTTTT.

This clonotype was seen repeatedly, ten times or more. V gene TRBV4-2 combines with J gene TRBJ1-5; 11 nucleotides match TRBD1. This CDR3 is built from 17 residues. The germline V gene has CDR1 LGHNA and CDR2 YNFKEQ. Germline trimming cut 3 bases from V and 5 bases from J; bases unmatched to any gene: 9. The CDR3 sequence: CASSHAGQGAFDQPQHF. Here the CDR3 DNA reads TGTGCCAGCAGCCACGCCGGACAGGGGGCTTTTGATCAGCCCCAGCATTTT.

V and J are TRBV3-1 and TRBJ2-7; weak D call: TRBD1 (7 bases). From germline, CDR1 is LGHDT and CDR2 YNNKEL (reference sequence). Trimming shortened V by 2 bases and J by 3 bases, and 14 bases separated the two germline ends. This CDR3 is 15 amino acids long. This CDR3 reads CASSQLRGTHYEQYF. The CDR3 DNA reads TGTGCCAGCAGCCAACTCAGGGGGACTCACTACGAGCAGTACTTC.

This clonotype was seen a few times. This chain links TRBV12-3 or TRBV12-4 with TRBJ1-2; TRBD1 aligns across 9 bases. This CDR3 is built from 15 residues. Unmatched junction bases numbered 9, after V lost 5 bases and J lost 5 bases. The CDR3 loop is CASSLTGQGPYGYTF. Here the CDR3 DNA reads TGTGCCAGCAGTCTGACGGGACAGGGACCATATGGCTACACCTTC.

The chain uses TRBV28 and TRBJ2-6; D unresolved. The CDR3 is 12 residues long. V lost 8 bases and J lost 3, with 5 bases in between. Germline CDR1 is MDHEN and CDR2 is SYDVKM. The CDR3 loop reads CASRNGANVLTF. The CDR3 DNA follows: TGTGCCAGCCGTAATGGGGCCAACGTCCTGACTTTC.

The chain uses TRBV7-2 and TRBJ2-4; 8 bases are a match to TRBD1. The ends lost 5 bases at V and 1 base at J; junction bases unmatched: 13. CDR1 is SGHTA, CDR2 FQGNSA, per germline. CDR3 length: 18 amino acids. CDR3 sequence reads: CASSLSRTGRNAKNIQYF. The CDR3 DNA sequence: TGTGCCAGCAGCCTATCGAGGACAGGGCGGAATGCCAAAAACATTCAGTACTTC.

This clonotype has just a few counts. A read error may produce the germline difference seen at one junction end. The V and J genes are TRBV28 and TRBJ2-7; TRBD1 might be the D (6 bases). CDR1 is MDHEN, CDR2 SYDVKM, per germline. The CDR3 consists of 15 residues. CDR3: CACRYTGIGLGEQYF. For the CDR3, the DNA is TGTGCCTGCAGATACACAGGGATTGGACTGGGAGAGCAGTACTTC.

This clonotype was picked up a small number of times. The DNA for the CDR3 is TGTGCCAGCAGCTTAGCGCAGGGGTTCGTATACGAGCAGTACTTC. Residues: CASSLAQGFVYEQYF. The rearrangement links TRBV7-6 to TRBJ2-7; maybe TRBD1 (6 bases). Germline lookup yields CDR1 SGHVS and CDR2 FNYEAQ. The CDR3 is made up of 15 amino acids. Trimming shortened V by 0 bases and J by 4 bases, and 13 bases separated the two germline ends.

This CDR3 reads CASSRGQGSPEAFF. DNA of the CDR3: TGTGCCAGCAGCCGGGGACAGGGAAGTCCTGAAGCTTTCTTT. The chain uses TRBV7-9 and TRBJ1-1, with 9 bases identical to TRBD1. Trimming removed 5 bases from V and 6 bases from J; junction bases left unmatched: 7. Per the germline V gene, CDR1 is SEHNR and CDR2 is FQNEAQ (reference sequence). The CDR3 sequence is 14 residues long.